The entry below gives a single T cell receptor (beta chain) sequence along with its context. Under the authors' procedure: Using reference gene primer amplification, nucleated cell counts were estimated. Using immunoSEQ multiplex PCR, the repertoire was profiled, and TCRdb retains in-frame clones only, with some absent. The D gene and trimming were derived from the DNA, and the V and J assignments and clone size from that table. The data show under 400,000 clones, with roughly 89% seen just once and around 7% held by the top ten. The sample comes from a study of blood T cell repertoires in COVID-19. Study-level background: Sample material is recorded as cDNA or gDNA derived from T cells, B-cell-depleted T cells, or PBMCs.

The V segment lost 5 bases and the J segment 6 bases; nucleotides outside the gene matches: 4. Germline CDR1 reads GTSNPN; CDR2 reads SVGIG (reference sequence). The CDR3 length is 13 residues. The receptor's source is a man aged 18 to 29 with active or convalescent COVID-19. Sequencing was carried out using peripheral blood. The rearrangement joins TRBV30 to TRBJ2-7; 13 nucleotides match TRBD2. CDR3 sequence: CAWGLAGVSEQYF. The CDR3 DNA sequence: TGTGCCTGGGGACTAGCGGGAGTATCCGAGCAGTACTTC.